This T cell receptor beta chain was documented in a study of sequential checkpoint blockade in melanoma. Study summary: Both treatment sequences were followed by maintenance nivolumab.

Looked up from germline, CDR1 is LNHNV and CDR2 is YYDKDF (reference sequence). J gave up 2 bases and V 5 bases, and 6 bases lay outside the gene matches. The CDR3 runs 15 residues. The protocol was immunoSEQ multiplex PCR, while the TCRdb copy is restricted to in-frame clones and leaves out a portion. The data hold fewer than 30,000 clones, with 83% observed a single time. Treatment here: randomized to nivolumab then ipilimumab (arm A) or the reverse (arm B). From thawed PBMCs, live CD3+CD8+ cells negative for CD19 and CD56 were sorted. The source is a human donor with melanoma. The sequenced sample was CD8+ T cells sorted from blood (inferred from file names), obtained from a patient given nivolumab and ipilimumab in sequence. The rearrangement uses TRBV15 and TRBJ2-1, with 7 positions matching TRBD1. In DNA form, the CDR3 reads TGTGCCACCAGCGTAGAGACAGGGACCTACAATGAGCAGTTCTTC. Amino acid sequence: CATSVETGTYNEQFF.